This T cell receptor (beta chain) was obtained from a study of T cell responses to AZD1222 COVID-19 vaccine (dated by TCRdb to about 2021). With respect to the entire study: AZD1222 recipients given second doses at about 4 weeks or at about 12 weeks were pooled, since spike-specific TCR depth and breadth were not found to differ between the two schedules. TCR sequencing was performed for 233 trial participants, of whom roughly 200 were given two doses of AZD1222 and roughly 25 were given two doses of MenACWY control vaccine. Trial participants were enrolled by age into subgroups of 18-55, 56-69 and 70-plus years, and roughly 150, 30 and 60 TCR-sequenced participants, respectively, were included in these subgroups.

Points the paper makes about the study in general: Vaccine-associated CD4 TCRs spanned the whole spike protein, with dominant responses in regions 160-218 and 743-854. Most participants were white British and females outnumbered males, and the authors suggested that clonal diversity may have been underestimated. After two AZD1222 doses, both the breadth and the depth of spike-specific TCRs were significantly higher than at day 0 and than in MenACWY recipients. Reportedly, almost half of the unique spike-specific TCRs recognized epitopes lying outside the regions that are mutated in the B.1.351 and B.1.1.7 variants. The 56-69-year group was small, and its depth increase did not reach significance, likely because of low power. Conclusions about previously exposed vaccinees were limited because only six or seven AZD1222 recipients were SARS-CoV-2 seropositive at baseline. No day 14 peak-response samples were available, so repertoires were characterized only after the peak T cell response.

Counted from cysteine to phenylalanine, this CDR3 has 12 amino acids. The DNA shown is the 36-base CDR3, in frame from base 1. The germline V gene encodes CDR1 MNHEY and CDR2 SMNVEV (reference sequence). The germline ends are 8 bases apart after V is trimmed by 8 bases and J by 6 bases. Read against the paper, the sample's time point label means: baseline before first vaccination. The vaccinee samples were drawn from two UK trials, COV001 and COV002, one of which was a single-blind randomized controlled phase 2/3 trial testing AZD1222 (ChAdOx1 nCoV-19) in healthy adults. For TCRbeta chain sequencing, PBMC samples from trial participants were taken at day 0 and at day 28 after the second dose. Notes on this clone: Its recognized antigen is unknown. The input lacks base qualities; no much larger clone sits a single base away.

The CDR3 regions of human TCRbeta chains were analyzed by immunosequencing. The paper's processing steps were these. Repertoire TCRs were checked for matches against a reference library of SARS-CoV-2-specific TCRs that had been generated using the MIRA antigen-specificity platform. Breadth was defined as the fraction of unique TCRs that were SARS-CoV-2-associated, and depth was defined as the fraction of total T cells that were SARS-CoV-2-associated. Using the MIRA data, each spike-specific TCR was assigned both to the spike region to which the TCR was reactive and to a CD4 or CD8 class. Log10-transformed breadth and depth values were compared by one-way ANOVA with Sidak's multiple comparisons tests. TCRdb holds this immuneACCESS table with in-frame rearrangements only. Some clones are missing; in checked studies, unresolved V genes explain under half, and the rest has no known cause. V, J and clone size were drawn from that table, and D and trimming were deduced from the DNA. This sample holds about 100,000 clones; roughly nine tenths were observed only once. The top ten clonotypes cover approximately 1.2% of the sample.

The rearrangement joined TRBV27 to TRBJ1-6, with no confident D gene call. Material: peripheral blood, obtained on day 0 of AZD1222 vaccination. This TCR was recovered from an adult in good health. The bases read TGTGCCAGCCATGACCGTAATTCACCCCTCCACTTT. Protein translation: CASHDRNSPLHF.